The 17 T cell receptor beta chains presented below share a single source sample, sequenced in a study of naive CD8 T cells in extremely preterm neonates. Using immunoSEQ multiplex PCR, the repertoire was profiled, and TCRdb retains in-frame clones only, with some absent. This table holds approximately 7,200 clones, about 97% found once. Deliveries were elective term cesareans at about 37-42 weeks, with no labor or membrane rupture. Sequenced material: naive CD8+ T cells from cord blood. These TCRs come from a newborn in good health.

The V call is TRBV28, the J call TRBJ2-7, with 8 bases fitting TRBD2. The CDR3 totals 16 residues. Unmatched junction bases numbered 9, after V lost 3 bases and J lost 2 bases. From germline, CDR1 is MDHEN and CDR2 SYDVKM. CDR3 region: CASSLRGGGRTYEQYF. DNA of the CDR3: TGTGCCAGCAGTTTGAGGGGCGGGGGGCGAACCTACGAGCAGTACTTC.

J is TRBJ1-6 and V is TRBV2, with a possible D match to TRBD1 (6 bases). The V and J ends lost 2 bases and 3 bases respectively, with 11 bases between them. The CDR3 covers 16 residues. The V gene's germline CDR1 is SNHLY and CDR2 FYNNEI. CDR3 sequence reads: CASSESQGNYNSPLHF. The CDR3 DNA sequence: TGTGCCAGCAGTGAAAGTCAGGGGAACTATAATTCACCCCTCCACTTT.

The CDR3 region has the DNA TGCGCCAGCAGCCCTCCGGGACAGGGGAAAAACATTCAGTACTTC. Amino acids: CASSPPGQGKNIQYF. J is TRBJ2-4 and V is TRBV5-1; 10 bases align to TRBD1. The CDR3 loop spans 15 amino acids. CDR1 SGHRS and CDR2 YFSETQ come from the germline V gene. With V trimmed by 4 bases and J by 4 bases, 5 bases remained unmatched.

This clone was observed a single time. The genes are TRBV10-2 and TRBJ2-3, with 15 bases aligning to TRBD2. The junction had 2 bases not matched to a gene; V was cut back by 0 bases and J by 4 bases. The CDR3 sequence is 17 residues long. CDR1 is WSHSY and CDR2 is SAAADI in the germline V gene. The CDR3 DNA is TGCGCCAGCAGTGAGTCAGGACTAGCGGGGGGGCCAGATACGCAGTATTTT. It encodes CASSESGLAGGPDTQYF.

The rearrangement uses TRBV5-6 and TRBJ2-5, with a tentative D call TRBD2 (5 bases). The germline V gene encodes CDR1 SGHDT and CDR2 YYEEEE. The CDR3 runs 14 residues. V gave up 0 bases and J gave up 3 bases, with 9 bases separating them. CDR3 residues: CASSLGLIKETQYF. The CDR3 nucleotides read TGTGCCAGCAGCTTGGGACTAATAAAAGAGACCCAGTACTTC. Filled out from reference TRBV5-6 and TRBJ2-5, the complete variable domain reads DAGVTQSPTHLIKTRGQQVTLRCSPKSGHDTVSWYQQALGQGPQFIFQYYEEEERQRGNFPDRFSGHQFPNYSSELNVNALLLGDSALYLCASSLGLIKETQYFGPGTRLLVL.

V and J are TRBV5-5 and TRBJ2-3; D possibly corresponds to TRBD1 (6 bases). This CDR3 contains 15 residues. Germline V CDR1 and CDR2: SGHKS, YYEKEE (reference sequence). With 2 bases removed from V and 1 base from J, the gap between germline ends came to 11 bases. The CDR3 DNA is TGTGCCAGCAGCTTAGACTCAGGGGGCACAGATACGCAGTATTTT. It translates to CASSLDSGGTDTQYF.

The rearrangement uses TRBV7-9 and TRBJ1-6, with 7 bases identical to TRBD1. This CDR3 has 15 residues. Losses at the gene ends were 6 bases for V and 0 bases for J; bases not matched to a gene: 2. Germline-derived CDR1 and CDR2 are SEHNR and FQNEAQ (reference sequence). CDR3 loop: CASRRDSSYNSPLHF. The DNA of the CDR3 is TGTGCCAGCAGGCGGGACAGCTCCTATAATTCACCCCTCCACTTT. Full variable domain (rest looked up from reference TRBV7-9 and TRBJ1-6): DTGVSQNPRHKITKRGQNVTFRCDPISEHNRLYWYRQTLGQGPEFLTYFQNEAQLEKSRLLSDRFSAERPKGSFSTLEIQRTEQGDSAMYLCASRRDSSYNSPLHFGNGTRLTVT.

The rearrangement uses TRBV7-6 and TRBJ1-1; TRBD1 agrees at 8 bases. This CDR3 is built from 14 residues. V lost 5 bases and J lost 2; bases outside the gene matches: 4. Germline V CDR1 and CDR2: SGHVS, FNYEAQ. In DNA form, the CDR3 reads TGTGCCAGCAGCCCGGGACAGGCCAACACTGAAGCTTTCTTT. Its translation: CASSPGQANTEAFF.

The V and J genes are TRBV15 and TRBJ2-3; no clear D. V shed 4 bases and J shed 4 bases, with 6 bases lying between them. The CDR3 loop spans 12 amino acids. The germline CDR1 and CDR2 sequences are LNHNV and YYDKDF (reference sequence). The CDR3 reads CATSIPADTQYF. CDR3 nucleotides: TGTGCCACCAGCATTCCGGCAGATACGCAGTATTTT.

This chain uses TRBV9 with TRBJ1-6; TRBD1 is a possible D gene (6 bases). The V gene's germline CDR1 is SGDLS and CDR2 YYNGEE. The V end was cut by 4 bases, the J end by 5 bases, with 13 bases between. The CDR3 sequence is 15 residues long. The CDR3 nucleotides are TGTGCCAGCAGCTCTGGACAGAATAATAATTCACCCCTCCACTTT. Amino acid sequence: CASSSGQNNNSPLHF.

The J gene is TRBJ2-5, the V gene TRBV9, with TRBD2 matching 9 bases. Germline V gene lookup returns CDR1 SGDLS and CDR2 YYNGEE. V dropped 3 bases and J dropped 4; count of bases not matched to a gene: 10. The CDR3 has 16 residues. The CDR3 DNA follows: TGTGCCAGCAGCGATGGTAGCGGGGGCCCGAGAGAGACCCAGTACTTC. Amino acids: CASSDGSGGPRETQYF.

J is TRBJ1-4 and V is TRBV5-5; 8 bases line up with TRBD1. With 2 bases clipped from V and 6 bases from J, the junction kept 6 bases outside the gene matches. Per the germline V gene, CDR1 is SGHKS and CDR2 is YYEKEE (reference sequence). The CDR3 consists of 15 residues. CDR3 protein: CASSFAGGIDEKLFF. DNA of the CDR3: TGTGCCAGCAGCTTCGCAGGGGGCATAGATGAAAAACTGTTTTTT.

This chain joins TRBV19 and TRBJ1-6, with TRBD1 matching over 9 bases. Germline values: CDR1 LNHDA, CDR2 SQIVND (reference sequence). J gave up 13 bases and V 7 bases, and 11 bases lay outside the gene matches. This CDR3 is built from 14 residues. The CDR3 region is CASTFGQGSSPLHF. CDR3 in DNA: TGTGCCAGTACCTTTGGACAGGGGAGCTCCCCCCTCCACTTT.

The J gene is TRBJ1-2, the V gene TRBV4-1; perhaps TRBD1 as D (5 bases). The CDR3 is made up of 13 amino acids. Germline loops: CDR1 MGHRA, CDR2 YSYEKL. Trimming left V 1 base short and J 4 bases short, with 7 bases between. CDR3 region: CASSQAGGYGYTF. Written as DNA, the CDR3 is TGCGCCAGCAGCCAAGCCGGGGGCTATGGCTACACCTTC.

The rearrangement joins TRBV7-9 to TRBJ2-3, with 10 bases aligning to TRBD1. Unmatched junction bases numbered 16, after V lost 5 bases and J lost 2 bases. Germline V CDR1 and CDR2: SEHNR, FQNEAQ (reference sequence). The CDR3 has 19 residues. This chain's CDR3 is CASSKTGTGEKRNTDTQYF. The CDR3 DNA reads as TGTGCCAGCAGCAAAACCGGGACAGGGGAGAAGCGGAACACAGATACGCAGTATTTT.

Concerning this clone: This specimen includes other DNA sequences encoding the same CDR3. The CDR3 reads CASSPGTGGNQPQHF. In DNA, the CDR3 is TGTGCCAGCAGTCCCGGGACAGGGGGCAATCAGCCCCAGCATTTT. The rearrangement links TRBV27 to TRBJ1-5, with 10 bases aligning to TRBD1. This CDR3 has 15 amino acids. The J segment lost 2 bases and the V segment lost 5 bases, leaving 3 bases of the junction unmatched. CDR1 and CDR2 from the germline V gene are MNHEY and SMNVEV (reference sequence).

A single count supports this clone. The V and J genes are TRBV9 and TRBJ1-2; D is possibly TRBD1 (6 bases). CDR1 is SGDLS, CDR2 YYNGEE, per germline. CDR3 length equals 15 residues. V was pared by 4 bases and J by 2 bases, with 15 bases between. The CDR3 DNA is TGTGCCAGCAGCCAATCGACCGGGACAAACTATGGCTACACCTTC. This translates into CASSQSTGTNYGYTF.